Shown below are 28 T cell receptor beta chains from a single sample sequenced in a study of T cells in Graves' hyperthyroidism and ophthalmopathy. RNA transcripts were the template for amplifying TCR beta CDR3 regions. With the HTBI primer set, the TCR CDR3 went through a first round of RT-PCR. Using its own MiXCR run on the multiplex PCR reads, TCRdb lists one record per CDR3 protein. This sample has about 690,000 distinct CDR3 sequences, with 15% to 20% found just once. The sequencing input was blood. These TCRs come from a man in his fifties or sixties with Graves' hyperthyroidism.

This clonotype was observed many times. The chain combines TRBV6-1 with TRBJ2-7, with 7 positions matching TRBD2. The J segment lost 0 bases and the V segment lost 5 bases, leaving 4 bases of the junction unmatched. The CDR3 loop spans 14 amino acids. The V gene's germline CDR1 is MNHNS and CDR2 SASEGT. CDR3 sequence: CASSRDYPSYEQYF. The CDR3 nucleotides are TGTGCCAGCAGTCGGGACTACCCCTCCTACGAGCAGTACTTC.

The rearrangement joins TRBV20-1 to TRBJ2-1, with 14 bases identical to TRBD2. The CDR3 runs 18 residues. CDR1 and CDR2 from the germline V gene are DFQATT and SNEGSKA (reference sequence). Trimming cost V 0 bases and J 7 bases; bases outside gene matches: 11. The chain's CDR3 is CSARDPLRLAGGPNEQFF. The CDR3 DNA sequence: TGCAGTGCTAGAGATCCCCTGAGACTAGCGGGAGGGCCTAATGAGCAGTTCTTC.

The rearrangement joins TRBV19 to TRBJ2-7, with D possibly being TRBD2 (6 bases). The CDR3 has 13 residues. Trimming left V 8 bases short and J 7 bases short, with 18 bases between. The V gene's germline CDR1 is LNHDA and CDR2 SQIVND (reference sequence). As DNA, the CDR3 is TGTGCCAGTGGCTTGGGACTTGACGCAGAGCAGTACTTC. This gives the protein CASGLGLDAEQYF.

CDR3 DNA sequence: TGTGCCAGCAGTTACAGATGGTCAGGGGGACTAGCGGGAGCCCACACCGGGGAGCTGTTTTTT. It specifies CASSYRWSGGLAGAHTGELFF. This rearrangement joins TRBV6-2 or TRBV6-3 to TRBJ2-2, with 14 bases lining up with TRBD2. Losses at the gene ends were 2 bases for V and 3 bases for J; bases not matched to a gene: 14. The CDR3 spans 21 residues. Germline V gene data show CDR1 as MNHEY and CDR2 as SVGEGT.

The table lists this clonotype with a few counts. V is TRBV20-1 and J is TRBJ2-7; D is unresolved. This CDR3 comprises 13 residues. Germline CDR1 reads DFQATT; CDR2 reads SNEGSKA (reference sequence). Trimming left V 1 base short and J 2 bases short, with 9 bases between. CDR3 sequence: CSARVTLAYEQYF. For the CDR3, the DNA is TGCAGTGCTAGAGTCACTCTAGCCTACGAGCAGTACTTC.

V is TRBV5-1 and J is TRBJ2-7; no reliable D call. Germline CDR1 SGHRS, CDR2 YFSETQ. The CDR3 sequence is 16 residues long. The ends were cut back, 0 bases at V and 2 bases at J, with 15 bases in the middle. CDR3 protein: CASSLAYVGSPYEQYF. The CDR3 DNA reads TGCGCCAGCAGCTTGGCTTACGTGGGTAGCCCCTACGAGCAGTACTTC.

Only a few counts were recorded for this clonotype. The V call is TRBV20-1, the J call TRBJ2-7; 8 bases are a match to TRBD1. This CDR3 is built from 14 residues. The ends lost 4 bases at V and 0 bases at J; junction bases unmatched: 5. Germline values: CDR1 DFQATT, CDR2 SNEGSKA (reference sequence). CDR3 sequence: CSAITGGSSYEQYF. In nucleotides, the CDR3 is TGCAGTGCTATAACAGGGGGAAGCTCCTACGAGCAGTACTTC.

About this clonotype: One base away lies a much larger clone, so this may be a sequencing read error. V usage is TRBV15 and J usage is TRBJ1-4, with 8 bases matching TRBD1. CDR1 is LNHNV and CDR2 is YYDKDF in the germline V gene (reference sequence). The CDR3 has 16 amino acids. The CDR3 bases are TGTGTCACCAGCAGGGATCGACAGGGGCGGAATGAAAAACTGTTTTTT. The encoded protein is CVTSRDRQGRNEKLFF. The full variable domain, its missing parts supplied by reference TRBV15 and TRBJ1-4, is DAMVIQNPRYQVTQFGKPVTLSCSQTLNHNVMYWYQQKSSQAPKLLFHYYDKDFNNEADTPDNFQSRRPNTSFCFLDIRSPGLGDTAMYLCVTSRDRQGRNEKLFFGSGTQLSVL.

With regard to this clonotype: The junction departs from germline at one end; a sequencing error may be responsible. The chain combines TRBV7-3 with TRBJ2-1; tentatively, D is TRBD2 (7 bases). CDR3 size: 14 residues. Germline V gene sequence: CDR1 SGHTA, CDR2 FQGTGA. CDR3 protein: CASSFGGGGNGQFF. The CDR3 DNA sequence: TGTGCCAGCAGCTTTGGGGGAGGGGGGAATGGGCAGTTCTTC. Full variable domain (outside the CDR3, taken from reference TRBV7-3 and TRBJ2-1): GAGVSQTPSNKVTEKGKYVELRCDPISGHTALYWYRQSLGQGPEFLIYFQGTGAADDSGLPNDRFFAVRPEGSVSTLKIQRTERGDSAVYLCASSFGGGGNGQFFGPGTRLTVL.

The sample holds one count of this clonotype. J is TRBJ2-7 and V is TRBV5-1; 8 nucleotides agree with TRBD1. The CDR3 is 14 residues long. With V trimmed by 7 bases and J by 0 bases, 6 bases remained unmatched. The germline CDR1 and CDR2 sequences are SGHRS and YFSETQ. The CDR3 nucleotides are TGCGCCAGCGGCCTGACAGGGGCCTCCTACGAGCAGTACTTC. This translates into CASGLTGASYEQYF.

This clonotype occurred once. The chain carries TRBV28 and TRBJ1-5; D might be TRBD1 (6 bases). CDR3 size: 18 residues. Trimming stripped 1 base from V and 1 base from J, with 17 bases between. The germline CDR1 and CDR2 sequences are MDHEN and SYDVKM. Here the CDR3 DNA reads TGTGCCAGCAGTTTATACCCGGGTGGAGGGGGAAGCAATCAGCCCCAGCATTTT. The encoded protein is CASSLYPGGGGSNQPQHF.

This clonotype was counted at least ten times. The chain recombines TRBV28 with TRBJ2-5; TRBD2 might be the D (6 bases). Trimming removed 8 bases at V and 1 base at J, with 20 bases between. The CDR3 is 16 amino acids. The germline V gene encodes CDR1 MDHEN and CDR2 SYDVKM. The CDR3 loop is CASSSRFSGSQETQYF. CDR3 in DNA: TGTGCCAGCTCGTCCCGCTTTAGCGGAAGCCAAGAGACCCAGTACTTC.

This clonotype was seen at least ten times. This chain uses TRBV28 with TRBJ2-7, with D tentatively TRBD1 (5 bases). V lost 2 bases and J lost 0, with 11 bases in between. Per the germline V gene, CDR1 is MDHEN and CDR2 is SYDVKM. The CDR3 runs 15 residues. The CDR3 DNA follows: TGTGCCAGCAGTTTAACGGACACTGTCTCCTACGAGCAGTACTTC. It specifies CASSLTDTVSYEQYF.

This chain uses TRBV20-1 with TRBJ2-2; 9 bases agree with TRBD2. V shed 0 bases and J 6 bases; nucleotides not matched to a gene: 8. The CDR3 is made up of 16 amino acids. Looked up from germline, CDR1 is DFQATT and CDR2 is SNEGSKA (reference sequence). CDR3 nucleotide sequence: TGCAGTGCTAGAGATAATATAGCGGGAGAGTCCGGGGAGCTGTTTTTT. The encoded protein is CSARDNIAGESGELFF.

This clonotype was found a few times. Sequence at one end of the junction differs from germline and may be a read error. The rearrangement joins TRBV12-3 or TRBV12-4 to TRBJ2-1; the D gene is possibly TRBD2 (6 bases). CDR3 size: 14 residues. CDR3 DNA sequence: TGTGCCACCACCTCTAGCGATCTGTACAATGAGCGGTTCTTC. This translates into CATTSSDLYNERFF.

This clonotype has at least ten counts. V and J are TRBV12-3 or TRBV12-4 and TRBJ2-1; D may be TRBD2 (7 bases). V was pared by 11 bases and J by 5 bases, with 19 bases between. The CDR3 covers 14 residues. In DNA, the CDR3 is TGTGCCGTTCACGGGCGGGGGCGAAACAATGAGCAGTTCTTC. Residues: CAVHGRGRNNEQFF.

This clonotype was observed a few times. The V and J genes are TRBV11-2 and TRBJ1-5; TRBD1 agrees at 7 bases. The CDR3 is 18 amino acids. Unmatched junction bases numbered 8, after V lost 0 bases and J lost 0 bases. From germline, CDR1 is SGHAT and CDR2 FQNNGV. The chain's CDR3 is CASSLDSGDSYSNQPQHF. The CDR3 coding sequence is TGTGCCAGCAGCTTAGATAGCGGGGACAGTTATAGCAATCAGCCCCAGCATTTT.

The chain carries TRBV6-1 and TRBJ2-3; D ambiguous. This CDR3 has 13 amino acids. Germline assignment: CDR1 MNHNS and CDR2 SASEGT. Trimming removed 7 bases from V and 0 bases from J, with 8 bases in between. The CDR3: CASKVVSTDTQYF. The CDR3 DNA is TGTGCCAGCAAGGTGGTCAGCACAGATACGCAGTATTTT.

This chain uses TRBV15 with TRBJ2-1; TRBD2 agrees at 10 bases. V lost 5 bases to trimming and J lost 10 bases; unmatched junction nucleotides: 8. The germline V gene encodes CDR1 LNHNV and CDR2 YYDKDF (reference sequence). The CDR3 runs to 14 residues. Here the CDR3 reads CATSGIAGGWEQFF. The CDR3, as DNA: TGTGCCACCAGCGGGATAGCGGGAGGTTGGGAGCAGTTCTTC.

This clonotype was seen repeatedly, ten times or more. The V gene is TRBV7-2, the J gene TRBJ1-3; D unclear. V gave up 2 bases and J gave up 0 bases, with 11 bases separating them. The CDR3 runs 16 residues. Germline CDR1 is SGHTA and CDR2 is FQGNSA. This chain's CDR3 is CASSLRHLSSGNTIYF. CDR3 in DNA: TGTGCCAGCAGCTTAAGGCACCTCAGCTCTGGAAACACCATATATTTT.

The chain joins TRBV9 to TRBJ2-1, with 8 bases lining up with TRBD2. From germline, CDR1 is SGDLS and CDR2 YYNGEE. This CDR3 contains 15 residues. V lost 0 bases to trimming and J lost 8 bases; unmatched junction nucleotides: 7. CDR3 in DNA: TGTGCCAGCAGCGTAGACGGGACTAGTTTCGATGAGCAGTTCTTC. Translated: CASSVDGTSFDEQFF.

This clonotype was detected a few times. The V gene is TRBV4-1, the J gene TRBJ1-1; 7 nucleotides align to TRBD1. J lost 0 bases, V lost 2 bases, and 3 bases had no gene match. In germline, CDR1 is MGHRA, CDR2 YSYEKL. This CDR3 contains 15 residues. As DNA, the CDR3 is TGCGCCAGCAGCCAAATGGGACAGCTGAACACTGAAGCTTTCTTT. Amino acids: CASSQMGQLNTEAFF.

There are a few counts of this clonotype. J is TRBJ2-2 and V is TRBV28; 9 bases line up with TRBD1. Trimming cost V 7 bases and J 1 base; bases outside gene matches: 7. The CDR3 consists of 16 residues. Germline V gives CDR1 MDHEN, CDR2 SYDVKM. This chain's CDR3 is CASTDATGGNTGELFF. The CDR3, as DNA: TGTGCCAGCACCGACGCGACAGGGGGGAACACCGGGGAGCTGTTTTTT.

This clonotype appeared many times. CDR3 sequence reads: CASSQGQTVGGYTF. The CDR3 nucleotides are TGCGCCAGCAGCCAAGGACAGACCGTCGGCGGCTACACCTTC. This chain connects TRBV4-1 to TRBJ1-2; tentatively, D is TRBD1 (5 bases). Trimming shortened V by 1 base and J by 8 bases, and 14 bases separated the two germline ends. Germline V gene sequence: CDR1 MGHRA, CDR2 YSYEKL. The CDR3 sequence is 14 residues long.

This clonotype has more than one count but fewer than ten. V and J are TRBV5-1 and TRBJ1-1, with D unresolved. The V and J ends lost 5 bases and 1 base respectively, with 12 bases between them. This CDR3 contains 14 residues. CDR1 is SGHRS and CDR2 is YFSETQ in the germline V gene. The CDR3 region is CASRKVVGNTEAFF. The CDR3 DNA reads TGCGCCAGCAGGAAGGTAGTAGGGAACACTGAAGCTTTCTTT.

This clonotype was detected a few times. This chain joins TRBV12-3 or TRBV12-4 and TRBJ2-2, with 7 bases fitting TRBD1. The V and J ends lost 6 bases and 5 bases, in that order; junction bases with no gene match: 6. The CDR3 runs 14 residues. The CDR3 DNA reads as TGTGCCAGCAGCCCTCAGACAGGGACCGGGGAGCTGTTTTTT. This sequence encodes CASSPQTGTGELFF.

This clonotype was found many times. The genes are TRBV28 and TRBJ1-4, with D tentatively TRBD1 (5 bases). V was shortened by 5 bases and J by 6 bases, with 19 bases between the two germline ends. The CDR3 has 16 amino acids. Germline CDR1 MDHEN, CDR2 SYDVKM. In DNA, the CDR3 is TGTGCCAGCAGTCCCGGGGGGATCCGGCGTTATGAAAAACTGTTTTTT. Its translation: CASSPGGIRRYEKLFF.

In this sample, this clonotype turned up many times. The rearrangement links TRBV19 to TRBJ2-5; D call uncertain. The CDR3 is 14 amino acids. V was trimmed by 5 bases and J by 5 bases, leaving 15 bases between them. The germline gives CDR1 LNHDA, CDR2 SQIVND (reference sequence). The CDR3 region is CASSPLNMRETQYF. CDR3 DNA: TGTGCCAGTAGTCCGCTGAATATGCGGGAGACCCAGTACTTC.